A selection of T cell receptor beta chains follows, all from one sample in a study of blood T cells in healthy people across ages. Each CDR3 protein gets one entry after TCRdb re-called the 5' RACE reads with MiXCR. The table lists 1.5 million to 2 million distinct CDR3 sequences, over 25% of them singletons. Sequences were obtained from blood. These receptor sequences come from a woman aged 25 to 39 in good health. CDR3s include the opening cysteine and the closing phenylalanine or tryptophan. A D gene is named only where the DNA matches it firmly. Size tells how often a clone was seen (once, few, many) or the class of an expanded clone, and some rows leave it out.

d_gene: NA; j_gene: TRBJ2-5; abundance: many; v_gene: TRBV24-1; CDR3aa: CATSGPTEQETQYF; CDR3nt: TGTGCCACCAGTGGGCCGACAGAACAAGAGACCCAGTACTTC
d_gene: NA; j_gene: TRBJ2-5; abundance: NA; v_gene: TRBV7-8; CDR3aa: CASSLTVETQYF; CDR3nt: TGTGCCAGCAGCTTAACGGTGGAGACCCAGTACTTC
d_gene: NA; j_gene: TRBJ2-5; abundance: NA; v_gene: TRBV29-1; CDR3aa: CSGGGNEQYF; CDR3nt: TGCAGCGGGGGGGGCAATGAGCAGTACTTC
d_gene: NA; j_gene: TRBJ2-7; abundance: NA; v_gene: TRBV28; CDR3aa: CASSLSLVGRGYEQYF; CDR3nt: TGTGCCAGCAGTTTATCCCTCGTGGGGCGCGGCTACGAGCAGTACTTC
d_gene: NA; j_gene: TRBJ2-5; abundance: NA; v_gene: TRBV7-2; CDR3aa: CASSTRQFQETQYF; CDR3nt: TGTGCCAGCAGTACACGACAGTTCCAAGAGACCCAGTACTTC
d_gene: NA; j_gene: TRBJ1-5; abundance: many; v_gene: TRBV7-2; CDR3aa: CASSLESAQPQHF; CDR3nt: TGTGCCAGCAGCTTAGAGTCGGCTCAGCCCCAGCATTTT
d_gene: NA; j_gene: TRBJ1-2; abundance: NA; v_gene: TRBV7-9; CDR3aa: CASSLGGPGYGYTF; CDR3nt: TGTGCCAGCAGCTTAGGGGGTCCTGGCTATGGCTACACCTTC
d_gene: TRBD1; j_gene: TRBJ2-1; abundance: NA; v_gene: TRBV20-1; CDR3aa: CSAPGQGAYNEQFF; CDR3nt: TGCAGTGCCCCGGGACAGGGGGCCTACAATGAGCAGTTCTTC
d_gene: NA; j_gene: TRBJ1-1; abundance: NA; v_gene: TRBV20-1; CDR3aa: CSARVRGWDTEAFF; CDR3nt: TGCAGTGCTAGAGTAAGGGGATGGGACACTGAAGCTTTCTTT
d_gene: TRBD2; j_gene: TRBJ2-1; abundance: many; v_gene: TRBV5-1; CDR3aa: CASSSRRGTAGTSGKSYNEQFF; CDR3nt: TGCGCCAGCAGCTCCCGTCGGGGGACCGCCGGGACTAGCGGAAAATCCTACAATGAGCAGTTCTTC
d_gene: NA; j_gene: TRBJ1-2; abundance: few; v_gene: TRBV14; CDR3aa: CASSQERGDGYTF; CDR3nt: TGTGCCAGCAGCCAAGAGAGGGGAGATGGCTACACCTTC
d_gene: NA; j_gene: TRBJ2-1; abundance: many; v_gene: TRBV20-1; CDR3aa: CSARWGALNEQFF; CDR3nt: TGCAGTGCTAGGTGGGGGGCCCTGAATGAGCAGTTCTTC
d_gene: TRBD1; j_gene: TRBJ1-2; abundance: NA; v_gene: TRBV9; CDR3aa: CASSHTGTGGDGYTF; CDR3nt: TGTGCCAGCAGCCACACCGGGACAGGGGGCGATGGCTACACCTTC
d_gene: TRBD1; j_gene: TRBJ1-5; abundance: few; v_gene: TRBV29-1; CDR3aa: CSVTTGSSNQPQHF; CDR3nt: TGCAGCGTGACGACAGGGAGTAGCAATCAGCCCCAGCATTTT
d_gene: NA; j_gene: TRBJ2-3; abundance: NA; v_gene: TRBV12-3/TRBV12-4; CDR3aa: CASTDLKSSTDTQYF; CDR3nt: TGTGCCAGCACCGACCTCAAATCTAGCACAGATACGCAGTATTTT
d_gene: TRBD1; j_gene: TRBJ2-1; abundance: few; v_gene: TRBV5-6; CDR3aa: CASSLLGQSDNEQFF; CDR3nt: TGTGCCAGCAGCTTGTTGGGACAGAGTGACAATGAGCAGTTCTTC
d_gene: NA; j_gene: TRBJ2-7; abundance: NA; v_gene: TRBV21-1; CDR3aa: CASITGTGSYEQYF; CDR3nt: TGTGCCAGCATAACCGGGACAGGGTCCTACGAGCAGTACTTC
d_gene: NA; j_gene: TRBJ2-3; abundance: many; v_gene: TRBV15; CDR3aa: CATSLDSVLADTQYF; CDR3nt: TGTGCCACCAGCCTGGACAGCGTGCTAGCGGATACGCAGTATTTT
d_gene: NA; j_gene: TRBJ2-1; abundance: few; v_gene: TRBV5-1; CDR3aa: CASSLASGLKSSYNEQFF; CDR3nt: TGCGCCAGCAGCTTGGCGAGCGGATTGAAGAGCTCCTACAATGAGCAGTTCTTC
d_gene: NA; j_gene: TRBJ1-5; abundance: few; v_gene: TRBV12-5; CDR3aa: CASGLVGNQPQHF; CDR3nt: TGTGCTAGTGGTTTGGTTGGCAATCAGCCCCAGCATTTT
d_gene: TRBD2; j_gene: TRBJ2-1; abundance: few; v_gene: TRBV15; CDR3aa: CATSRVRTSGRPSYNEQFF; CDR3nt: TGTGCCACCAGCAGAGTTAGGACTAGCGGGAGACCATCCTACAATGAGCAGTTCTTC
d_gene: NA; j_gene: TRBJ2-1; abundance: NA; v_gene: TRBV20-1; CDR3aa: CSASTFPTGEQFF; CDR3nt: TGCAGTGCTAGCACCTTCCCGACGGGTGAGCAGTTCTTC
d_gene: TRBD2; j_gene: TRBJ2-3; abundance: NA; v_gene: TRBV14; CDR3aa: CASSQGASGGALADTQYF; CDR3nt: TGTGCCAGCAGCCAAGGAGCTAGCGGGGGGGCCCTCGCAGATACGCAGTATTTT
d_gene: TRBD2; j_gene: TRBJ2-1; abundance: many; v_gene: TRBV9; CDR3aa: CASSVIPSGRDNEQFF; CDR3nt: TGTGCCAGCAGCGTAATCCCTAGCGGGAGAGACAATGAGCAGTTCTTC
d_gene: NA; j_gene: TRBJ2-1; abundance: many; v_gene: TRBV6-5; CDR3aa: CASSSPGPSNEQFF; CDR3nt: TGTGCCAGCAGTTCCCCGGGACCCTCAAATGAGCAGTTCTTC
d_gene: NA; j_gene: TRBJ2-7; abundance: many; v_gene: TRBV18; CDR3aa: CASSPTGPDEQYF; CDR3nt: TGTGCCAGCTCACCTACAGGGCCCGACGAGCAGTACTTC
d_gene: NA; j_gene: TRBJ1-1; abundance: NA; v_gene: TRBV18; CDR3aa: CASSPFNGLGREVPNTEAFF; CDR3nt: TGTGCCAGCTCACCTTTTAACGGACTCGGCAGGGAGGTTCCGAACACTGAAGCTTTCTTT
d_gene: TRBD2; j_gene: TRBJ2-3; abundance: NA; v_gene: TRBV27; CDR3aa: CASAGGLTDTQYF; CDR3nt: TGTGCCAGTGCGGGGGGCTTAACAGATACGCAGTATTTT
d_gene: TRBD2; j_gene: TRBJ2-1; abundance: many; v_gene: TRBV29-1; CDR3aa: CSETGGHGDEQFF; CDR3nt: TGCAGCGAAACGGGAGGTCACGGCGATGAGCAGTTCTTC
d_gene: NA; j_gene: TRBJ2-7; abundance: NA; v_gene: TRBV20-1; CDR3aa: CSARDDSGYEQYF; CDR3nt: TGCAGTGCTAGAGATGACAGTGGATACGAGCAGTACTTC
d_gene: TRBD2; j_gene: TRBJ2-3; abundance: NA; v_gene: TRBV30; CDR3aa: CAWSFLAGGGTDTQYF; CDR3nt: TGTGCCTGGAGCTTCCTAGCGGGAGGTGGGACAGATACGCAGTATTTT
d_gene: TRBD2; j_gene: TRBJ2-3; abundance: few; v_gene: TRBV4-3; CDR3aa: CASSQVGLTSGSTDTQYF; CDR3nt: TGCGCCAGCAGCCAAGTCGGGTTGACTAGCGGGAGTACAGATACGCAGTATTTT
d_gene: TRBD1; j_gene: TRBJ1-2; abundance: few; v_gene: TRBV7-2; CDR3aa: CASSPQGAHGYTF; CDR3nt: TGTGCCAGCAGCCCACAGGGGGCTCATGGCTACACCTTC
d_gene: TRBD2; j_gene: TRBJ2-5; abundance: NA; v_gene: TRBV3-1; CDR3aa: CAGSQDRLAGAETQYF; CDR3nt: TGTGCCGGCAGCCAAGATCGACTAGCGGGAGCCGAGACCCAGTACTTC
d_gene: NA; j_gene: TRBJ2-2; abundance: once; v_gene: TRBV29-1; CDR3aa: CSAGEGLNTGELFF; CDR3nt: TGCAGCGCGGGGGAAGGATTGAACACCGGGGAGCTGTTTTTT
d_gene: NA; j_gene: TRBJ2-7; abundance: few; v_gene: TRBV4-3; CDR3aa: CASSLTLEGDYEQYF; CDR3nt: TGCGCCAGCAGCCTAACATTAGAGGGGGACTACGAGCAGTACTTC
d_gene: TRBD2; j_gene: TRBJ2-3; abundance: NA; v_gene: TRBV27; CDR3aa: CASRKRTSGGPDTQYF; CDR3nt: TGTGCCAGCAGGAAAAGGACTAGCGGGGGGCCAGATACGCAGTATTTT
d_gene: TRBD1; j_gene: TRBJ2-7; abundance: NA; v_gene: TRBV5-6; CDR3aa: CASREPGTGCGEQYF; CDR3nt: TGTGCCAGCAGGGAACCCGGGACAGGGTGCGGCGAGCAGTACTTC
d_gene: NA; j_gene: TRBJ2-1; abundance: NA; v_gene: TRBV24-1; CDR3aa: CATSDGGRGSSYNEQFF; CDR3nt: TGTGCCACCAGTGATGGGGGGCGGGGGAGCTCCTACAATGAGCAGTTCTTC
d_gene: NA; j_gene: TRBJ2-3; abundance: few; v_gene: TRBV10-3; CDR3aa: CAISELTGTDTQYF; CDR3nt: TGTGCCATCAGTGAGTTAACTGGCACAGATACGCAGTATTTT
d_gene: NA; j_gene: TRBJ2-1; abundance: NA; v_gene: TRBV7-9; CDR3aa: CASSPSGGGSSYNEQFF; CDR3nt: TGTGCCAGCAGCCCGTCCGGGGGCGGGAGCTCCTACAATGAGCAGTTCTTC
d_gene: NA; j_gene: TRBJ1-1; abundance: few; v_gene: TRBV6-2/TRBV6-3; CDR3aa: CAIGENTEAFF; CDR3nt: TGTGCCATAGGGGAGAACACTGAAGCTTTCTTT
d_gene: NA; j_gene: TRBJ1-2; abundance: NA; v_gene: TRBV5-1; CDR3aa: CASSLDQTNYGYTF; CDR3nt: TGCGCCAGCAGCTTGGACCAGACTAACTATGGCTACACCTTC
d_gene: NA; j_gene: TRBJ1-3; abundance: NA; v_gene: TRBV11-1; CDR3aa: CASSFRRVGPPSGNTIYF; CDR3nt: TGTGCCAGCAGCTTCCGCAGGGTCGGGCCTCCCTCTGGAAACACCATATATTTT
d_gene: NA; j_gene: TRBJ2-3; abundance: NA; v_gene: TRBV6-5; CDR3aa: CASSYIGFTDTQYF; CDR3nt: TGTGCCAGCAGTTACATCGGATTCACAGATACGCAGTATTTT
d_gene: NA; j_gene: TRBJ2-1; abundance: many; v_gene: TRBV11-2; CDR3aa: CASTMLFTVDEQFF; CDR3nt: TGTGCCAGCACCATGCTATTCACGGTCGATGAGCAGTTCTTC
d_gene: NA; j_gene: TRBJ2-7; abundance: NA; v_gene: TRBV28; CDR3aa: CASSLQGPNSYEQYF; CDR3nt: TGTGCCAGCAGTTTACAGGGCCCAAACTCCTACGAGCAGTACTTC
d_gene: NA; j_gene: TRBJ2-6; abundance: few; v_gene: TRBV6-5; CDR3aa: CAGSYKGGNVLTF; CDR3nt: TGTGCCGGCAGTTACAAGGGCGGCAACGTCCTGACTTTC
d_gene: TRBD2; j_gene: TRBJ2-3; abundance: NA; v_gene: TRBV20-1; CDR3aa: CSAQKAGGTGTQYF; CDR3nt: TGCAGTGCCCAAAAAGCGGGAGGAACAGGGACGCAGTATTTT
d_gene: NA; j_gene: TRBJ2-1; abundance: many; v_gene: TRBV29-1; CDR3aa: CSAFGRRSPDSYNEQFF; CDR3nt: TGCAGCGCTTTCGGCAGGAGGTCCCCAGACTCCTACAATGAGCAGTTCTTC
d_gene: NA; j_gene: TRBJ1-5; abundance: NA; v_gene: TRBV9; CDR3aa: CASSSRGIGLYSNQPQHF; CDR3nt: TGTGCCAGCAGCTCGAGGGGGATAGGATTATATAGCAATCAGCCCCAGCATTTT
d_gene: TRBD2; j_gene: TRBJ2-7; abundance: NA; v_gene: TRBV6-6; CDR3aa: CASSYRDYKRSYEQYF; CDR3nt: TGTGCCAGCAGTTACCGGGACTACAAAAGATCCTACGAGCAGTACTTC
d_gene: NA; j_gene: TRBJ2-7; abundance: NA; v_gene: TRBV20-1; CDR3aa: CSAADPTGPRWSTYEQYF; CDR3nt: TGCAGTGCTGCTGACCCTACAGGACCCCGATGGAGTACCTACGAGCAGTACTTC
d_gene: NA; j_gene: TRBJ2-7; abundance: few; v_gene: TRBV27; CDR3aa: CASSHNTGYEQYF; CDR3nt: TGTGCCAGCAGCCACAATACAGGCTACGAGCAGTACTTC
d_gene: NA; j_gene: TRBJ2-3; abundance: few; v_gene: TRBV7-6; CDR3aa: CASSLSQAAGSSTDTQYF; CDR3nt: TGTGCCAGCAGCTTGAGCCAGGCTGCAGGGAGTAGCACAGATACGCAGTATTTT